Each of the 2 T cell receptor beta chains below was sequenced from the same sample in a study of blood T cell repertoires in COVID-19 (TCRdb year 2020). The library was produced with the immunoSEQ multiplex PCR assay. TCRdb took this table from immuneACCESS and kept in-frame rearrangements with V and J called. Such tables lack part of the clones; where checked against another copy, unresolved V genes explain under half of the gap, and the rest is unexplained. The sample yields 150,000 to 200,000 clones; about nine tenths were counted once. Of the sample, about 5% falls within the top ten clones. The sample consisted of peripheral blood. These receptors all come from a young man with COVID-19, enrolled during active disease.

The CDR3 DNA sequence: TGTGCCAGCAGCTTATCGGCGGGAGGGTCCTACAATGAGCAGTTCTTC. It specifies CASSLSAGGSYNEQFF. The J gene is TRBJ2-1, the V gene TRBV7-3, with 9 bases lining up with TRBD2. Trimming removed 2 bases from V and 1 base from J; junction bases left unmatched: 3. Germline CDR1 SGHTA, CDR2 FQGTGA. CDR3 length: 16 residues. The entire variable domain, with the rest obtained from reference TRBV7-3 and TRBJ2-1, is as follows: GAGVSQTPSNKVTEKGKYVELRCDPISGHTALYWYRQSLGQGPEFLIYFQGTGAADDSGLPNDRFFAVRPEGSVSTLKIQRTERGDSAVYLCASSLSAGGSYNEQFFGPGTRLTVL.

The chain combines TRBV7-2 with TRBJ2-7; the match to TRBD1 covers 7 bases. The CDR3 sequence is 17 residues long. Germline V CDR1 and CDR2: SGHTA, FQGNSA. The V segment lost 5 bases and the J segment 0 bases; nucleotides outside the gene matches: 13. The CDR3 reads CASSPRTWTGLSYEQYF. In DNA form, the CDR3 reads TGTGCCAGCAGCCCGCGTACGTGGACAGGCCTCTCCTACGAGCAGTACTTC.